Presented here are 9 T cell receptor beta chains from one specimen sequenced in a study of T cells expressing NK-cell markers. After re-calling the 5' RACE reads, TCRdb lists one entry per CDR3 protein, DNA absent. The sample data list roughly 390,000 distinct CDR3 sequences. The material sequenced was blood T cells: a sorted CD56 or NKG2C T cell subset, CD4+ or CD8+ T cells, or bulk PBMC T cells (not recorded which). These receptors were taken from a woman between 45 and 60 years old in good health.

V is TRBV28 and J is TRBJ1-2; the TCRdb call, TRBD1, lacks DNA for checking. From germline, CDR1 is MDHEN and CDR2 SYDVKM. CDR3 size: 13 residues. This CDR3 reads CASNPPQRGGYTF.

This sequence joins TRBV6-4 and TRBJ2-3. CDR3 length: 13 amino acids. Germline assignment: CDR1 MRHNA and CDR2 SNTAGT. CDR3 region: CASRETHSDTQYF.

The chain joins TRBV5-6 to TRBJ1-4; the TCRdb D gene call, TRBD1, has no DNA to confirm it. CDR3 length: 14 residues. Germline CDR1 and CDR2: SGHDT and YYEEEE. CDR3 residues: CASSLPGTDEKLFF.

The chain has TRBV6-5 and TRBJ2-3; TCRdb returns TRBD1, unconfirmable since there is no DNA. From germline, CDR1 is MNHEY and CDR2 SVGAGI. This CDR3 contains 15 residues. The CDR3 sequence is CASRGQGEFTDTQYF.

The CDR3 loop reads CASSIDSQGYNEQFF. The chain links TRBV19 to TRBJ2-1; TCRdb gives TRBD1 as the D gene, but with no DNA this cannot be confirmed. CDR1 is LNHDA, CDR2 SQIVND, per germline (reference sequence). This CDR3 is built from 15 residues.

The chain is built from TRBV20-1 and TRBJ2-2; as DNA is missing, the TRBD2 call by TCRdb cannot be tested. Germline V gives CDR1 DFQATT, CDR2 SNEGSKA (reference sequence). This CDR3 contains 17 residues. CDR3: CSARGGLAGIPTGELFF.

This chain uses TRBV12-3 or TRBV12-4 with TRBJ1-1; TCRdb returns TRBD1, unconfirmable since there is no DNA. The CDR3 totals 16 residues. The CDR3 spells CASSQIKNRGRTEAFF.

This chain joins TRBV19 and TRBJ2-2; TCRdb's D gene call, TRBD2, goes unchecked for lack of DNA. CDR3 length equals 14 residues. The germline V gene encodes CDR1 LNHDA and CDR2 SQIVND (reference sequence). The chain's CDR3 is CASSSNRAPGELFF.

J is TRBJ1-4 and V is TRBV12-3 or TRBV12-4; TCRdb indicates TRBD1, and absent DNA this call remains unverified. CDR3 length: 14 amino acids. CDR3: CASSDRAPNEKLFF.